These 3 T cell receptor beta chains originate from one sample sequenced in a study of cytomegalovirus exposure and HLA in healthy donors. PCR involved 60 Vbeta and 13 Jbeta primers. Produced via immunoSEQ multiplex PCR; TCRdb's table is partial and in-frame only. The table lists about 170,000 clones, around 80% of them singletons, with approximately 1.5% in the top ten. The specimen was PBMCs. All receptors derive from a woman in her twenties or thirties in good health and CMV-seropositive.

This clone was found a few times. The chain has TRBV29-1 and TRBJ2-2; D may be TRBD2 (5 bases). Germline V gene lookup returns CDR1 SQVTM and CDR2 ANQGSEA. Deletions cut 2 bases from V and 6 bases from J, with 7 bases between. The CDR3 has 12 amino acids. CDR3 sequence reads: CSVEKRAGELFF. The CDR3 nucleotides are TGCAGCGTTGAAAAGAGGGCCGGGGAGCTGTTTTTT.

The chain combines TRBV10-2 with TRBJ1-5; 8 bases match TRBD1. After removal of 4 bases from V and 4 bases from J, the junction contained 9 bases not matched to a gene. Germline CDR1 WSHSY, CDR2 SAAADI. The CDR3 has 16 amino acids. The chain's CDR3 is CASSVSGTGANQPQHF. CDR3 DNA: TGCGCCAGCAGTGTGTCCGGGACAGGAGCTAATCAGCCCCAGCATTTT.

This clone was observed a few times. The chain employs TRBV13 and TRBJ1-2; 10 nucleotides align to TRBD1. The CDR3 sequence is 16 residues long. V was clipped by 0 bases and J by 5 bases; unmatched bases: 6. Germline values: CDR1 PRHDT, CDR2 FYEKMQ (reference sequence). Written as DNA, the CDR3 is TGTGCCAGCAGCTTAGGTGGGACAGGGGACCATTATGGCTACACCTTC. It encodes CASSLGGTGDHYGYTF.